This T cell receptor (beta chain) was captured in a study of cytomegalovirus exposure and HLA in healthy donors. At the level of the study: Most donors, about 82% of more than 300 genotyped, fell in the Caucasian-associated ancestry cluster.

Overall study results and limits: Reportedly, TCR beta sequences accurately predicted HLA-A and HLA-B alleles in most subjects. In a later analysis, parvovirus B19, influenza, CMV and Epstein-Barr virus appeared linked to several top co-occurrence clusters.

CDR1 SNHLY and CDR2 FYNNEI come from the germline V gene. The CDR3 runs 13 residues. The PCR ran on 60 Vbeta and 13 Jbeta primers. Here immunoSEQ multiplex PCR was the method, and the copy in TCRdb shows in-frame clones only, minus some. The profile shows approximately 300,000 clones, 80% of them singletons. This clone was detected only once. Its antigen is unknown. Sequenced sample: PBMCs. The chain recombines TRBV2 with TRBJ2-5; the D gene is possibly TRBD2 (5 bases). With the DNA end fitting TRBJ2-7 better, the J assignment may be wrong. The sequence came from a girl aged 2 to 10 in good health and CMV-seronegative. The CDR3 DNA follows: TGTGCCTCCCTCACGGGGTTCTCCTACGAGCAGTACTTC. It is translated as CASLTGFSYEQYF.